This TCR beta chain emerged from a study of blood T cell repertoires in COVID-19. Overall study: Specimens from acute and convalescent COVID-19 originated in the United States, Italy and Spain. Sample material is recorded as cDNA or gDNA derived from T cells, B-cell-depleted T cells, or PBMCs.

This clone was counted a single time. Per the original methods: Amplified reference gene primers provided the basis for estimating nucleated cell counts. The repertoire was sequenced with immunoSEQ multiplex PCR; TCRdb's copy has only in-frame clones and lacks some. That table furnishes V, J and clone size, whereas the DNA furnished D and trimming. The table includes over 150,000 clones, 91% detected once. The V segment lost 3 bases and the J segment 3 bases; nucleotides outside the gene matches: 5. The germline V gene has CDR1 SGHRS and CDR2 YFSETQ. This CDR3 is 16 amino acids long. This TCR was sampled from a man aged 50-59 years with acute or convalescent COVID-19. The chain links TRBV5-1 to TRBJ2-3; TRBD2 matches 12 bases. Sequencing was performed on peripheral blood. CDR3 DNA: TGCGCCAGCAGCTATGCTAGCGGGAGGGTTACAGATACGCAGTATTTT. As protein: CASSYASGRVTDTQYF.